These 17 T cell receptor beta chains originate from one sample sequenced in a study of cytomegalovirus exposure and HLA in healthy donors. 60 Vbeta and 13 Jbeta primers were used in PCR. Repertoires were generated with immunoSEQ multiplex PCR, while TCRdb's copy carries only in-frame clones and drops some. The table records about 150,000 clones, approximately 70% of them present only once. The sample taken for sequencing was PBMCs. These receptors were collected from a woman younger than 30 in good health and CMV-seropositive.

J is TRBJ2-1 and V is TRBV5-4; 9 bases align to TRBD1. Unmatched junction bases numbered 7, after V lost 1 base and J lost 8 bases. This CDR3 region has 15 residues. The V gene's germline CDR1 is SGHNT and CDR2 YYREEE (reference sequence). The CDR3 nucleotides read TGTGCCAGCAGCTTGCCAGGGGACAGGGCCTATGAGCAGTTCTTC. Residues: CASSLPGDRAYEQFF. The full variable domain, with the rest looked up from reference TRBV5-4 and TRBJ2-1, is ETGVTQSPTHLIKTRGQQVTLRCSSQSGHNTVSWYQQALGQGPQFIFQYYREEENGRGNFPPRFSGLQFPNYSSELNVNALELDDSALYLCASSLPGDRAYEQFFGPGTRLTVL.

This clone was seen more than once but under ten times. The J gene is TRBJ2-2, the V gene TRBV7-3; 12 bases are shared with TRBD2. Trimming at V came to 5 bases and at J to 1 base, leaving 2 bases not matched to a gene. The CDR3 contains 16 residues. CDR1 SGHTA and CDR2 FQGTGA come from the germline V gene. CDR3 in amino acids: CASSEGLAGNTGELFF. In DNA form, the CDR3 reads TGTGCCAGCAGCGAGGGACTAGCGGGGAACACCGGGGAGCTGTTTTTT.

The genes are TRBV27 and TRBJ2-3, with 14 bases that match TRBD2. V dropped 8 bases and J dropped 7; count of bases not matched to a gene: 8. CDR3 size: 15 residues. The germline gives CDR1 MNHEY, CDR2 SMNVEV (reference sequence). The CDR3 nucleotides read TGTGCCAGCGGGTTGACTAGCGGGGGGGCCCATACGCAGTATTTT. It specifies CASGLTSGGAHTQYF.

The rearrangement links TRBV9 to TRBJ1-6, with D unclear. This CDR3 is built from 16 residues. The V end lost 0 bases, the J end lost 0 bases, and 7 bases lay between the germline ends. Germline V CDR1 and CDR2: SGDLS, YYNGEE. This CDR3 is CASSVVASSYNSPLHF. The CDR3 DNA reads TGTGCCAGCAGCGTAGTTGCGAGCTCCTATAATTCACCCCTCCACTTT.

The chain employs TRBV6-1 and TRBJ1-1, with 8 positions matching TRBD1. There are 13 residues in the CDR3. Germline CDR1 MNHNS, CDR2 SASEGT. Losses at the gene ends were 6 bases for V and 1 base for J; bases not matched to a gene: 1. CDR3 DNA: TGTGCCAGCAGGGACAGGGCGAACACTGAAGCTTTCTTT. Translation: CASRDRANTEAFF.

The chain recombines TRBV6-5 with TRBJ2-5; 8 bases match TRBD1. The end of the DNA fits TRBJ2-7 better, so the J call may be wrong. The CDR3 loop spans 15 amino acids. Germline-derived CDR1 and CDR2 are MNHEY and SVGAGI. DNA of the CDR3: TGTGCCAGCAGTCCCCCCGGACAGGGTTGGTACGAGCAGTACTTC. It is translated as CASSPPGQGWYEQYF.

Written as DNA, the CDR3 is TGTGCCAGCAGCTCGGGACAGGGAGTTTACAATGAGCAGTTCTTC. It translates to CASSSGQGVYNEQFF. The rearrangement joins TRBV7-8 to TRBJ2-1, with TRBD1 matching over 9 bases. Germline V gives CDR1 SGHVS, CDR2 FQNEAQ. The V gene end was trimmed by 4 bases and the J gene end by 4 bases; junction bases not matched to a gene: 5. The CDR3 sequence is 15 residues long. The variable domain in full, with the rest retrieved from reference TRBV7-8 and TRBJ2-1, is GAGVSQSPRYKVAKRGQDVALRCDPISGHVSLFWYQQALGQGPEFLTYFQNEAQLDKSGLPSDRFFAERPEGSVSTLKIQRTQQEDSAVYLCASSSGQGVYNEQFFGPGTRLTVL.

The J gene is TRBJ2-6, the V gene TRBV7-9; the match to TRBD2 covers 8 bases. Trimming at V came to 5 bases and at J to 0 bases, leaving 9 bases not matched to a gene. Per the germline V gene, CDR1 is SEHNR and CDR2 is FQNEAQ (reference sequence). The CDR3 sequence is 18 residues long. In nucleotides, the CDR3 is TGTGCCAGCAGCCGGGCGGGACTAGGGAACTCTGGGGCCAACGTCCTGACTTTC. Its translation is CASSRAGLGNSGANVLTF. The full variable domain, its missing parts supplied by reference TRBV7-9 and TRBJ2-6, is DTGVSQNPRHKITKRGQNVTFRCDPISEHNRLYWYRQTLGQGPEFLTYFQNEAQLEKSRLLSDRFSAERPKGSFSTLEIQRTEQGDSAMYLCASSRAGLGNSGANVLTFGAGSRLTVL.

V usage is TRBV9 and J usage is TRBJ2-1; TRBD2 matches 11 bases. The V gene end was trimmed by 0 bases and the J gene end by 9 bases; junction bases not matched to a gene: 8. The germline CDR1 and CDR2 sequences are SGDLS and YYNGEE. The length of the CDR3 is 16 residues. CDR3 sequence reads: CASSVVGTSGGGEQFF. Written as DNA, the CDR3 is TGTGCCAGCAGCGTAGTCGGGACTAGCGGTGGAGGTGAGCAGTTCTTC.

This chain joins TRBV27 and TRBJ2-6; D might be TRBD1 (5 bases). CDR1 and CDR2 from the germline V gene are MNHEY and SMNVEV (reference sequence). Trimming took off 6 bases at V and 2 bases at J, with 20 bases between the two ends. This CDR3 comprises 18 residues. The CDR3 loop is CASRKDRVIFPGANVLTF. The CDR3 nucleotides read TGTGCCAGCAGAAAAGACAGAGTAATTTTCCCTGGGGCCAACGTCCTGACTTTC.

This clone was seen just once. This chain uses TRBV2 with TRBJ2-1; 11 bases are a match to TRBD2. CDR3 length: 17 residues. Germline assignment: CDR1 SNHLY and CDR2 FYNNEI. The V segment lost 6 bases and the J segment 4 bases; nucleotides outside the gene matches: 11. In DNA form, the CDR3 reads TGTGCCAGCAGCGCATCCGGGACTAGCGGTCGTTACAATGAGCAGTTCTTC. Translated: CASSASGTSGRYNEQFF.

A few counts support this clone. This rearrangement joins TRBV9 to TRBJ2-1, with 12 bases matching TRBD2. V dropped 1 base and J dropped 4; count of bases not matched to a gene: 9. The germline CDR1 and CDR2 sequences are SGDLS and YYNGEE. The CDR3 spans 18 residues. CDR3: CASSVSTSGGLSYNEQFF. In nucleotides, the CDR3 is TGTGCCAGCAGCGTATCAACTAGCGGGGGGTTGTCGTACAATGAGCAGTTCTTC.

The CDR3 region is CAWSVGSRISYEQYF. The CDR3, as DNA: TGTGCCTGGAGTGTGGGGAGCAGAATCTCCTACGAGCAGTACTTC. This sequence joins TRBV30 and TRBJ2-5; D is possibly TRBD2 (5 bases). The J call is uncertain, as TRBJ2-7 better fits the DNA end. CDR1 is GTSNPN, CDR2 SVGIG, per germline (reference sequence). The CDR3 sequence is 15 residues long.

The chain couples TRBV25-1 to TRBJ2-3; 9 bases are shared with TRBD2. The CDR3 is made up of 14 amino acids. Germline V lookup: CDR1 MGHDK, CDR2 SYGVNS. Trimming removed 6 bases from V and 2 bases from J; junction bases left unmatched: 3. The CDR3 is CASRAGGITDTQYF. CDR3 DNA sequence: TGTGCCAGCAGAGCGGGGGGTATCACAGATACGCAGTATTTT.

This clone was counted between two and nine times. The chain has TRBV30 and TRBJ1-2, with TRBD1 as a possible D gene (6 bases). Per germline, CDR1 GTSNPN and CDR2 SVGIG (reference sequence). The CDR3 contains 15 residues. V dropped 1 base and J dropped 4 bases, with 16 bases sitting between them. In nucleotides, the CDR3 is TGTGCCTGGAGTGCCGCGAAGGGGGGGGGCTATGGCTACACCTTC. It yields the protein CAWSAAKGGGYGYTF. The full variable domain, with the rest looked up from reference TRBV30 and TRBJ1-2, is SQTIHQWPATLVQPVGSPLSLECTVEGTSNPNLYWYRQAAGRGLQLLFYSVGIGQISSEVPQNLSASRPQDRQFILSSKKLLLSDSGFYLCAWSAAKGGGYGYTFGSGTRLTVV.

The chain links TRBV7-8 to TRBJ1-5; 7 bases agree with TRBD1. CDR3 length: 14 amino acids. Unmatched junction bases numbered 4, after V lost 1 base and J lost 7 bases. Germline assignment: CDR1 SGHVS and CDR2 FQNEAQ. The CDR3 reads CASSLVQGGQPQHF. In DNA form, the CDR3 reads TGTGCCAGCAGCTTAGTCCAGGGGGGCCAGCCCCAGCATTTT.

This chain links TRBV11-2 with TRBJ2-4, with D possibly TRBD1 on 5 matching bases. V lost 5 bases and J lost 2, with 19 bases in between. This CDR3 has 17 amino acids. Germline assignment: CDR1 SGHAT and CDR2 FQNNGV. The CDR3 protein is CASSPLGLPGTKNIQYF. The DNA for the CDR3 is TGTGCCAGCAGCCCCCTGGGGCTACCAGGGACCAAAAACATTCAGTACTTC. The full variable domain, its missing parts supplied by reference TRBV11-2 and TRBJ2-4, is EAGVAQSPRYKIIEKRQSVAFWCNPISGHATLYWYQQILGQGPKLLIQFQNNGVVDDSQLPKDRFSAERLKGVDSTLKIQPAKLEDSAVYLCASSPLGLPGTKNIQYFGAGTRLSVL.